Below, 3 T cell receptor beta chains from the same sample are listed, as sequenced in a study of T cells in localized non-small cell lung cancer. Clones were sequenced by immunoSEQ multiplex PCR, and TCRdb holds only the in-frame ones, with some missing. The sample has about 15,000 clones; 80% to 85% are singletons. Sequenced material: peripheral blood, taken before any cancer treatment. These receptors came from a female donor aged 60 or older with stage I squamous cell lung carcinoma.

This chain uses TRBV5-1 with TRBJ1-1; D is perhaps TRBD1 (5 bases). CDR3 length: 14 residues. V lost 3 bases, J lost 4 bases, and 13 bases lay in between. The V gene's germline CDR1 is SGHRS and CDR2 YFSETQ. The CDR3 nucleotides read TGCGCCAGCAGCTACGGGGACCGGGTCACTGAAGCTTTCTTT. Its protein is CASSYGDRVTEAFF.

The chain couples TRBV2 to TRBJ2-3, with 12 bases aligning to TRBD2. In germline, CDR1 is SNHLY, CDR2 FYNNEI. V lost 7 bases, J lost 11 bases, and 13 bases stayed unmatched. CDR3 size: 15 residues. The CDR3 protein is CASTGTSGRAGWQYF. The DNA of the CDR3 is TGTGCCAGCACCGGGACTAGCGGGCGCGCCGGGTGGCAGTATTTT.

In DNA, the CDR3 is TGTGCCAGCAGTCCGGGGGTGAAGGGCCTTAGTGAAAAACTGTTTTTT. Protein product: CASSPGVKGLSEKLFF. This chain joins TRBV27 and TRBJ1-4; maybe TRBD1 (5 bases). This CDR3 is built from 16 residues. Germline V gene lookup returns CDR1 MNHEY and CDR2 SMNVEV (reference sequence). Between the trimmed V and J ends, which lost 5 bases and 7 bases, there was a span of 20 bases. Supplemented by reference TRBV27 and TRBJ1-4, the full variable domain reads EAQVTQNPRYLITVTGKKLTVTCSQNMNHEYMSWYRQDPGLGLRQIYYSMNVEVTDKGDVPEGYKVSRKEKRNFPLILESPSPNQTSLYFCASSPGVKGLSEKLFFGSGTQLSVL.